This TCR beta chain appears in the sequencing data of a study of blood T cell repertoires in COVID-19. Study-level information: Whether acute or convalescent, the COVID-19 samples came from the United States, Italy and Spain. PBMCs, B-cell-depleted T cells, or T cells provided the cDNA or gDNA that made up the material.

The V segment lost 4 bases and the J segment 5 bases; nucleotides outside the gene matches: 10. Looked up from germline, CDR1 is SNHLY and CDR2 is FYNNEI. This CDR3 region has 15 residues. Original handling: Amplification of reference gene primers provided the estimated nucleated cell counts. The table came from immunoSEQ multiplex PCR; TCRdb's copy has only in-frame clones and leaves some out. D and trimming come from the DNA, and the V and J calls and clone size come from that table. The table includes approximately 220,000 clones, 80% to 85% detected once. This chain uses TRBV2 with TRBJ1-2; TRBD1 matches 7 bases. The specimen was peripheral blood. This clonotype was sampled from a woman in her sixties or seventies who had recovered from COVID-19. The CDR3: CASSVDRMELYGYTF. The CDR3 region has the DNA TGTGCCAGCAGTGTGGACAGGATGGAATTATATGGCTACACCTTC.